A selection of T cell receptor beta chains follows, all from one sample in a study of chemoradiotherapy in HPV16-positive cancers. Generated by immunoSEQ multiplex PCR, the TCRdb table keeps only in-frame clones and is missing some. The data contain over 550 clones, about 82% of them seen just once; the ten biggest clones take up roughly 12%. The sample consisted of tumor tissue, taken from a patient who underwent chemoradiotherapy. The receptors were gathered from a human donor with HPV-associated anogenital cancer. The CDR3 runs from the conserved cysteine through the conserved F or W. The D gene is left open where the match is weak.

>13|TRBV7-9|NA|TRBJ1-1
TGTGCCAGCGTGGGACAAGAAAACACTGAAGCTTTCTTT
CASVGQENTEAFF
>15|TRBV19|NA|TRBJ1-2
TGTGCCAGTAGGGGAGGGGGGGGCCCTAACTATGGCTACACCTTC
CASRGGGGPNYGYTF